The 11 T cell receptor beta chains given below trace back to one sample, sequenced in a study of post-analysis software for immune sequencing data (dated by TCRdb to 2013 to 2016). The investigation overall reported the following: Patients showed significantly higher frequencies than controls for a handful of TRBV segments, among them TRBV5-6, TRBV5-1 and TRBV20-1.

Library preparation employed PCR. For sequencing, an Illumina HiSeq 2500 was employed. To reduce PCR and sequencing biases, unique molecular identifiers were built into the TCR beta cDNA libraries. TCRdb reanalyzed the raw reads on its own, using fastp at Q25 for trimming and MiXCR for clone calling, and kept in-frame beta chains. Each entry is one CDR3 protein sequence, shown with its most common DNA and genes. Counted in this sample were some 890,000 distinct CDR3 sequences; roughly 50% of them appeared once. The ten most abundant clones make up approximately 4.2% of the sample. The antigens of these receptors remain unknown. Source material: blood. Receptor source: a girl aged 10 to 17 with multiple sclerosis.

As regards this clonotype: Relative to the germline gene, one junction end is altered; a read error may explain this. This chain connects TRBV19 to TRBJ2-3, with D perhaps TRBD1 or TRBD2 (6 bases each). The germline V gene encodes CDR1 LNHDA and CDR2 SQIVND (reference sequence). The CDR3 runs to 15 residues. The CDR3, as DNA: TGTGCCAGTAGTATATCCGGGGGCAGCACAGATACACAGTATTTT. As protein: CASSISGGSTDTQYF.

This chain's CDR3 is CTSWDPEYNEQFF. In DNA form, the CDR3 reads TGTACCTCCTGGGATCCAGAATACAATGAGCAGTTCTTC. The chain joins TRBV7-9 to TRBJ2-1; D not certain. Per germline, CDR1 SEHNR and CDR2 FQNEAQ (reference sequence). The CDR3 runs 13 residues.

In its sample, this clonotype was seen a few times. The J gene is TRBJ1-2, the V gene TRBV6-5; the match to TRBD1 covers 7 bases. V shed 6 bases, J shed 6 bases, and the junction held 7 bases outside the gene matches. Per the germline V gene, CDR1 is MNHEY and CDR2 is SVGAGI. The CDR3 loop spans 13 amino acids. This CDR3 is CASRGQERNGYTF. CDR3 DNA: TGTGCCAGCAGAGGACAGGAAAGGAATGGCTACACCTTC.

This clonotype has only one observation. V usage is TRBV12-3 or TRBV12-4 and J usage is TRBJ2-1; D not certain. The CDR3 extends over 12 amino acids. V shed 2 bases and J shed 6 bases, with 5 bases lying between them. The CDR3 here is CASSLLPNEQFF. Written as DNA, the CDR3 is TGTGCCAGCAGTTTACTCCCCAATGAGCAGTTCTTC.

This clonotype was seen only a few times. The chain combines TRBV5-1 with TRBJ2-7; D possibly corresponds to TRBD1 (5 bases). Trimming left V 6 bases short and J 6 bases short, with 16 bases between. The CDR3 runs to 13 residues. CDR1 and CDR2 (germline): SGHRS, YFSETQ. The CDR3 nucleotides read TGCGCCAGCACCTGGGGCCAGGGTGGCGAGCAGTACTTC. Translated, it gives CASTWGQGGEQYF.

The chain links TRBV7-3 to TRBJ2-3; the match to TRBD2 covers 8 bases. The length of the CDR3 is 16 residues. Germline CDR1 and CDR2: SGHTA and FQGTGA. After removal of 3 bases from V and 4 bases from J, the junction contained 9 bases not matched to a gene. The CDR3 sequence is CASSFRDNGRADTQYF. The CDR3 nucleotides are TGTGCCAGCAGCTTCCGGGACAACGGGAGGGCAGATACGCAGTATTTT.

The CDR3 loop is CASSLDDPGQSDPNTEAFF. The CDR3 DNA follows: TGCGCCAGCAGCTTGGATGATCCGGGACAGAGTGATCCGAACACTGAAGCTTTCTTT. This chain uses TRBV5-1 with TRBJ1-1; 7 nucleotides match TRBD1. The CDR3 consists of 19 residues. The V and J ends lost 0 bases and 1 base, in that order; junction bases with no gene match: 15. The germline gives CDR1 SGHRS, CDR2 YFSETQ.

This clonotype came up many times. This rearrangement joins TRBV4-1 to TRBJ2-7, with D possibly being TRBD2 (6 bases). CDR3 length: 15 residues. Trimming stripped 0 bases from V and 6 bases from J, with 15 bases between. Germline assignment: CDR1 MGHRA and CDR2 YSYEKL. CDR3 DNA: TGCGCCAGCAGCCAAGAAGGGATGCAGGGAGGCGAGCAGTACTTC. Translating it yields CASSQEGMQGGEQYF.

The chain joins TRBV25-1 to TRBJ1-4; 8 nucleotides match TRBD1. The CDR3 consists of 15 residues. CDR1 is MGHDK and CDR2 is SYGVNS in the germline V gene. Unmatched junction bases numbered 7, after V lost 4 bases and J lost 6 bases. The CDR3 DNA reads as TGTGCCAGCAGTGCTTCCAGGACAGGGTATGAAAAACTGTTTTTT. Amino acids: CASSASRTGYEKLFF.

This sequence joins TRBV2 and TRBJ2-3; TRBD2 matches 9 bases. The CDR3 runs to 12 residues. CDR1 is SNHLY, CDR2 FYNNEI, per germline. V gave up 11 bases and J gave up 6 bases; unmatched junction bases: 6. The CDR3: CAAGTSYDTQYF. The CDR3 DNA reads TGTGCCGCAGGGACTAGCTACGATACGCAGTATTTT.

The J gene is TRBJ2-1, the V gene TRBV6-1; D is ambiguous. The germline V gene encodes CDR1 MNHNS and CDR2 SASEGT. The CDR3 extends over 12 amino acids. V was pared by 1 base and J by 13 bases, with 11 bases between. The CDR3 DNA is TGTGCCAGCAGTGAAGATACAGCACTCCAGTTCTTC. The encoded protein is CASSEDTALQFF.